This TCR beta chain was sequenced for a study of neoadjuvant anti-PD-1 for oral cavity cancer. About this clone itself: What it recognizes is unknown.

TCRdb's table, derived via immunoSEQ multiplex PCR, lists solely in-frame clones and lacks some. The data show about 14,000 clones, approximately 74% seen once. Time point reported: after neoadjuvant nivolumab, at surgical resection. Analysis of PBMCs was direct, with no culture step. Overall study findings and caveats: Each response group had just a few patients in TCR analyses.

This CDR3 spans 13 amino acids. Trimming removed 0 bases at V and 1 base at J, with 4 bases between. Germline assignment: CDR1 SGHTS and CDR2 YDEGEE. This sequence joins TRBV5-8 and TRBJ1-1; the D is unclear. The sequencing here drew on PBMCs, taken after nivolumab (anti-PD-1) treatment. The origin of this receptor is a person aged 40 to 85 with oral cavity squamous cell carcinoma. CDR3 loop: CASSLGENTEAFF. The CDR3 nucleotides read TGTGCCAGCAGCTTGGGAGAGAACACTGAAGCTTTCTTT.